Below, one T cell receptor beta chain is given with its context. The data stem from a study of blood T cells in healthy people across ages. For the second PCR, which ran for about 7 to 11 cycles, a sample-barcoded 5' primer and a J-beta primer mix were used. Each cDNA molecule carried a tag from a template-switch adaptor that contained 12 random nucleotides. TCRdb reprocessed the 5' RACE reads with MiXCR, giving one entry per CDR3 protein. Of about 560,000 distinct CDR3 sequences detected, about 25% appear once; the ten largest clones hold over 3.5%. This CDR3 spans 15 amino acids. Germline V gives CDR1 LGHDT, CDR2 YNNKEL (reference sequence). The V and J ends lost 1 base and 2 bases respectively, with 12 bases between them. These data were likewise used in another study, on T cells of mothers and their children.

The sample was blood. This chain connects TRBV3-1 to TRBJ2-7; D possibly matches TRBD1 or TRBD2 (5 bases each). The sequence came from a boy aged 2 to 10 in good health. CDR3 region: CASSQGHLGAYEQYF. The CDR3 coding sequence is TGTGCCAGCAGCCAAGGACACCTGGGGGCCTACGAGCAGTACTTC.